This T cell receptor (beta chain) was observed in a study of T cells in localized non-small cell lung cancer. The study, taken as a whole, reports: Greater blood T cell density accompanied longer overall survival. Sequencing involved a lone tumor region, leaving heterogeneity possible. A median about 50 of the top 100 tumor clones appeared in adjacent lung. The study found T cell clonality highest in uninvolved adjacent lung, above tumor.

This table comes from immunoSEQ multiplex PCR, and its TCRdb copy is limited to in-frame clones, with some not included. Seen here are 90,000 to 100,000 clones, approximately 90% observed once, and the top ten hold approximately 4%. In this sample, this clone turned up a few times. Its cognate antigen is unknown. Trimming pared 4 bases from V and 5 bases from J, leaving 15 bases between. CDR3 length: 14 amino acids. The germline V gene encodes CDR1 SGHRS and CDR2 YFSETQ. Sequenced material: PBMCs, taken before any cancer treatment. This sequence originates from a woman aged 35 to 70 with stage II squamous cell lung carcinoma. The rearrangement joins TRBV5-1 to TRBJ1-1; D is possibly TRBD1 (5 bases). The CDR3 spells CASSVGQGWTEAFF. In nucleotides, the CDR3 is TGCGCCAGCAGCGTTGGTCAGGGATGGACTGAAGCTTTCTTT.